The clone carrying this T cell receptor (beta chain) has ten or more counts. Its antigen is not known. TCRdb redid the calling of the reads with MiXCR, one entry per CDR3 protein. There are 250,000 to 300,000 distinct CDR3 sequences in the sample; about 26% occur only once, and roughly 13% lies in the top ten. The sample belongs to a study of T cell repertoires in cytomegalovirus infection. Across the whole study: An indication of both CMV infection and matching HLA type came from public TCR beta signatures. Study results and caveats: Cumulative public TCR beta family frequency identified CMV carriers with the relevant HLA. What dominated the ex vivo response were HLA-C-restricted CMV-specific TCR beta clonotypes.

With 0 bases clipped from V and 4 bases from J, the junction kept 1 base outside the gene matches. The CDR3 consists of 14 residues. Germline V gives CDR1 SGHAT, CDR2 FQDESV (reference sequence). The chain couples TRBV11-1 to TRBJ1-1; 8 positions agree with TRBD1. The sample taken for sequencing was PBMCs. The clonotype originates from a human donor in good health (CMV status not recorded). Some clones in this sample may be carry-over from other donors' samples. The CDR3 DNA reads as TGTGCCAGCAGCTTAGCAGGGACAGGCACTGAAGCTTTCTTT. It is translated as CASSLAGTGTEAFF.